The 20 T cell receptor beta chains in this list originate from one sample, sequenced in a study of CD8 T cells in Susac syndrome. RNA was extracted with the RNeasy kit, and a quantity of roughly 0.5 to 1 ug was reverse transcribed using random hexamers. MiXCR was run by TCRdb on the immunoSEQ multiplex PCR reads, yielding one entry per CDR3 protein. The table includes approximately 130,000 distinct CDR3 sequences, around nine tenths detected once. What was sequenced was CD8+ T cells from PBMCs. These receptors were taken from a human donor with multiple sclerosis.

In its sample, this clonotype was seen once. The rearrangement joins TRBV4-3 to TRBJ2-6, with D possibly matching TRBD1 (5 bases). Germline CDR1 is LGHNA and CDR2 is YSLEER. CDR3 length: 19 amino acids. V gave up 0 bases and J gave up 2 bases, with 17 bases separating them. This chain's CDR3 is CASSQEFRSGWAGANVLTF. The CDR3 bases are TGCGCCAGCAGCCAAGAATTTCGGTCAGGGTGGGCTGGGGCCAACGTCCTGACTTTC.

This sequence joins TRBV12-3 or TRBV12-4 and TRBJ2-3; D might be TRBD1 or TRBD2, each matching 5 bases. Deletions cut 5 bases from V and 0 bases from J, with 12 bases between. There are 15 residues in the CDR3. CDR3 sequence (DNA): TGTGCCAGCAGTCCCTGGGGCGGGAGCACAGATACGCAGTATTTT. Protein sequence: CASSPWGGSTDTQYF.

The chain joins TRBV29-1 to TRBJ2-7, with D possibly TRBD2 on 6 matching bases. Trimming shortened V by 2 bases and J by 3 bases, and 14 bases separated the two germline ends. Germline lookup yields CDR1 SQVTM and CDR2 ANQGSEA. The CDR3 has 14 amino acids. CDR3 nucleotides: TGCAGCGTTGAATCAGGGCAGGAGGGCTACGAGCAGTACTTC. The encoded protein is CSVESGQEGYEQYF.

This sequence joins TRBV7-9 and TRBJ1-1; unclear D gene. This CDR3 is built from 13 residues. The germline gives CDR1 SEHNR, CDR2 FQNEAQ (reference sequence). Between the trimmed V and J ends, which lost 6 bases and 1 base, there was a span of 9 bases. The CDR3: CASRKEANTEAFF. The DNA of the CDR3 is TGTGCCAGCAGGAAGGAGGCGAACACTGAAGCTTTCTTT. The full variable domain, rest sourced from reference TRBV7-9 and TRBJ1-1, is DTGVSQNPRHKITKRGQNVTFRCDPISEHNRLYWYRQTLGQGPEFLTYFQNEAQLEKSRLLSDRFSAERPKGSFSTLEIQRTEQGDSAMYLCASRKEANTEAFFGQGTRLTVV.

V and J are TRBV15 and TRBJ1-3; D not resolved. Germline V gives CDR1 LNHNV, CDR2 YYDKDF (reference sequence). V was shortened by 5 bases and J by 4 bases, with 21 bases between the two germline ends. The CDR3 sequence is 17 residues long. In DNA, the CDR3 is TGTGCCACCAGCGCGCTATCGAAGGGTGTAGCAGGAAACACCATATATTTT. Translation gives CATSALSKGVAGNTIYF.

This clonotype was found a few times. The chain links TRBV11-2 to TRBJ2-7; D is uncertain. The CDR3 spans 12 residues. V lost 3 bases to trimming and J lost 3 bases, with 6 bases between them. Germline V lookup: CDR1 SGHAT, CDR2 FQNNGV. The CDR3 DNA reads as TGTGCCAGCAGCTTCCTCCACTACGAGCAGTACTTC. It codes for CASSFLHYEQYF.

The V call is TRBV20-1, the J call TRBJ2-5, with D perhaps matching TRBD2 (6 bases). Germline V gene lookup returns CDR1 DFQATT and CDR2 SNEGSKA (reference sequence). The CDR3 has 11 amino acids. Trimming took off 3 bases at V and 4 bases at J, with 6 bases between the two ends. As DNA, the CDR3 is TGCAGTGCTAGTAGCGGAGAGACCCAGTACTTC. Protein product: CSASSGETQYF.

The V gene is TRBV12-3 or TRBV12-4, the J gene TRBJ1-2, with 7 positions matching TRBD1. The CDR3 runs 13 residues. Trimming cost V 6 bases and J 4 bases; bases outside gene matches: 5. CDR3 nucleotides: TGTGCCAGCAGGAGCACAGGGGTCTATGGCTACACCTTC. Its protein is CASRSTGVYGYTF.

The chain has TRBV2 and TRBJ2-7; D is unclear. Trimming took off 6 bases at V and 7 bases at J, with 10 bases between the two ends. This CDR3 spans 11 amino acids. Germline CDR1 reads SNHLY; CDR2 reads FYNNEI. CDR3 in amino acids: CASSPWVEQYF. For the CDR3, the DNA is TGTGCCAGCAGCCCCTGGGTAGAGCAGTACTTC.

CDR3 region: CASLSTYEQYF. The CDR3 DNA is TGTGCCAGTTTGAGTACCTACGAGCAGTACTTC. The V call is TRBV2, the J call TRBJ2-7; no clear D. The CDR3 is made up of 11 amino acids. V shed 9 bases and J shed 2 bases, with 8 bases lying between them. CDR1 is SNHLY and CDR2 is FYNNEI in the germline V gene.

V usage is TRBV9 and J usage is TRBJ1-4; 8 positions agree with TRBD1. V was clipped by 4 bases and J by 4 bases; unmatched bases: 12. This CDR3 region has 17 residues. Germline loops: CDR1 SGDLS, CDR2 YYNGEE. CDR3 sequence: CASSRGRGRLNNEKLFF. Here the CDR3 DNA reads TGTGCCAGCAGCCGAGGCAGGGGGCGGCTTAATAATGAAAAACTGTTTTTT.

The chain couples TRBV4-3 to TRBJ2-2; 7 bases are shared with TRBD1. From germline, CDR1 is LGHNA and CDR2 YSLEER. V was clipped by 1 base and J by 0 bases; unmatched bases: 2. CDR3 length: 16 amino acids. CDR3: CASSQVGTANTGELFF. Here the CDR3 DNA reads TGCGCCAGCAGCCAAGTTGGGACAGCGAACACCGGGGAGCTGTTTTTT.

V gene TRBV6-5 combines with J gene TRBJ2-3; D unclear. CDR3 size: 15 residues. Per the germline V gene, CDR1 is MNHEY and CDR2 is SVGAGI. V lost 5 bases and J 2 bases, leaving 14 bases between the germline ends. Here the CDR3 DNA reads TGTGCCAGCAGTCGAGGACGGGTGAACACAGATACGCAGTATTTT. It specifies CASSRGRVNTDTQYF.

The chain uses TRBV28 and TRBJ2-7; D is unresolved. This CDR3 region has 14 residues. Germline V CDR1 and CDR2: MDHEN, SYDVKM. Trimming shortened V by 6 bases and J by 7 bases, and 19 bases separated the two germline ends. This chain's CDR3 is CASRTPGPLEEQYF. CDR3 DNA: TGTGCCAGCAGAACTCCCGGGCCCCTGGAGGAGCAGTACTTC.

The chain joins TRBV7-8 to TRBJ2-3, with TRBD2 matching over 10 bases. CDR3 length: 20 residues. CDR1 and CDR2 from the germline V gene are SGHVS and FQNEAQ. Losses at the gene ends were 0 bases for V and 1 base for J; bases not matched to a gene: 13. The chain's CDR3 is CASSLALAGTPLFRTDTQYF. The CDR3 DNA reads TGTGCCAGCAGCTTAGCACTAGCGGGGACCCCACTTTTTCGCACAGATACGCAGTATTTT.

This rearrangement joins TRBV7-9 to TRBJ2-7; D is unclear. Trimming took off 5 bases at V and 3 bases at J, with 14 bases between the two ends. Per the germline V gene, CDR1 is SEHNR and CDR2 is FQNEAQ (reference sequence). The CDR3 contains 14 residues. The CDR3 region is CASSEPPRLYEQYF. CDR3 DNA: TGTGCCAGCAGCGAGCCCCCCCGTCTCTACGAGCAGTACTTC.

V usage is TRBV5-1 and J usage is TRBJ2-3; TRBD1 matches at 10 bases. CDR1 is SGHRS, CDR2 YFSETQ, per germline. The CDR3 totals 16 residues. The V and J ends lost 5 bases and 4 bases, in that order; junction bases with no gene match: 10. CDR3 sequence (DNA): TGCGCCAGCAGTATAATGGGACAGGGGAATGCAGATACGCAGTATTTT. Protein product: CASSIMGQGNADTQYF.

Only one count was recorded for this clonotype. The V call is TRBV7-8, the J call TRBJ2-1; 9 nucleotides line up with TRBD2. Germline V gene lookup returns CDR1 SGHVS and CDR2 FQNEAQ. The CDR3 is 18 residues long. The V segment lost 5 bases and the J segment 4 bases; nucleotides outside the gene matches: 15. DNA of the CDR3: TGTGCCAGCAGCGTTCGGAATAGCGGGAGTGGGGGTTACAATGAGCAGTTCTTC. Protein sequence: CASSVRNSGSGGYNEQFF.

This chain links TRBV29-1 with TRBJ2-3; a possible D gene is TRBD1 (6 bases). V was shortened by 7 bases and J by 2 bases, with 25 bases between the two germline ends. CDR1 is SQVTM and CDR2 is ANQGSEA in the germline V gene. CDR3 length: 17 residues. This chain's CDR3 is CSATSTAPGHLTDTQYF. In DNA form, the CDR3 reads TGCAGCGCTACATCCACCGCCCCGGGACACCTCACAGATACGCAGTATTTT.

The rearrangement links TRBV29-1 to TRBJ2-1; D might be TRBD2 (5 bases). Trimming stripped 5 bases from V and 2 bases from J, with 10 bases between. The CDR3 length is 13 residues. Germline V lookup: CDR1 SQVTM, CDR2 ANQGSEA. CDR3 amino acids: CSVRRGPYNEQFF. As DNA, the CDR3 is TGCAGCGTTCGCAGAGGGCCCTACAATGAGCAGTTCTTC.